The rows below give T cell receptor beta chains drawn from one sample of a study of blood T cell repertoires in COVID-19. The method was immunoSEQ multiplex PCR; TCRdb's version includes in-frame clones alone and lacks a portion of them. This table has approximately 70,000 clones, 88% appearing once. The material sequenced was peripheral blood. The receptor set was obtained from a human donor in a cohort sampled during active COVID-19. The CDR3 runs from the conserved cysteine through the conserved F or W. The D gene is left open where the match is weak. A row's size may be missing; if present it is once, few, many or a size class.

len | j_gene | abundance | v_gene | d_gene | CDR3aa | CDR3nt
14 | TRBJ2-5 | . | TRBV3-1/TRBV3-2 | . | CASSPDLLGETQYF | TGTGCCAGCAGCCCGGACTTATTGGGGGAGACCCAGTACTTC
11 | TRBJ2-7 | . | TRBV27 | . | CASSLLDEQYF | TGTGCCAGCAGTTTACTCGACGAGCAGTACTTC
17 | TRBJ2-5 | . | TRBV15 | . | CATSRERRGTFQETQYF | TGTGCCACCAGCAGAGAACGGCGGGGCACATTCCAAGAGACCCAGTACTTC
18 | TRBJ1-6 | . | TRBV7-2 | TRBD1 | CASSLARGLNRRNSPLHF | TGTGCCAGCAGCTTAGCCAGGGGGCTAAACCGAAGGAATTCACCCCTCCACTTT
14 | TRBJ2-2 | few | TRBV5-4 | TRBD1 | CASRRDRSTGELFF | TGTGCCAGCAGACGGGACAGGAGCACCGGGGAGCTGTTTTTT
14 | TRBJ2-2 | . | TRBV19 | TRBD2 | CAVRLAGGTGELFF | TGTGCCGTAAGACTAGCGGGTGGGACCGGGGAGCTGTTTTTT
14 | TRBJ2-7 | . | TRBV6-5 | . | CASRTGTLVYEQYF | TGTGCCAGCAGGACCGGGACACTGGTCTACGAGCAGTACTTC
13 | TRBJ2-7 | . | TRBV12-3/TRBV12-4 | . | CASSLGGGNEQYF | TGTGCCAGCAGTTTAGGCGGGGGCAACGAGCAGTACTTC
16 | TRBJ2-7 | . | TRBV15 | TRBD2 | CATSRERASGDYEQYF | TGTGCCACCAGCAGAGAAAGGGCTAGCGGGGACTACGAGCAGTACTTC
15 | TRBJ1-1 | . | TRBV10-2 | . | CASTSSRGSNTEAFF | TGCGCCAGCACCTCCTCGCGGGGATCGAACACTGAAGCTTTCTTT
12 | TRBJ1-2 | many | TRBV27 | . | CASSPNGYGYTF | TGTGCCAGCAGTCCGAACGGCTATGGCTACACCTTC
20 | TRBJ2-7 | . | TRBV19 | TRBD1 | CASSRRPPDRGYRQNYEQYF | TGTGCCAGTAGTAGACGTCCCCCCGACAGGGGATACCGCCAAAACTACGAGCAGTACTTC
13 | TRBJ1-4 | once | TRBV9 | . | CASSVGLGEKLFF | TGTGCCAGCAGCGTAGGACTCGGTGAAAAACTGTTTTTT
13 | TRBJ2-2 | . | TRBV6-5 | . | CASSQGFTGELFF | TGTGCCAGCAGTCAGGGGTTTACCGGGGAGCTGTTTTTT
15 | TRBJ2-3 | once | TRBV6-4 | . | CASSEGAGTTDTQYF | TGTGCCAGCAGTGAGGGGGCAGGGACCACAGATACGCAGTATTTT
13 | TRBJ2-7 | . | TRBV19 | TRBD2 | CASMVPGGYEQYF | TGTGCCAGTATGGTCCCGGGGGGTTACGAGCAGTACTTC
13 | TRBJ1-6 | . | TRBV12-3/TRBV12-4 | . | CASSLSDNSPLHF | TGTGCCAGCAGTTTATCTGATAATTCACCCCTCCACTTT
13 | TRBJ1-1 | . | TRBV5-1 | . | CASSFMGATEAFF | TGCGCCAGCAGCTTTATGGGGGCGACTGAAGCTTTCTTT
19 | TRBJ2-7 | . | TRBV11-2 | TRBD2 | CASSSLLRVGGTDEGEQYF | TGTGCCAGCAGCTCGTTGCTTAGGGTGGGGGGGACCGACGAGGGCGAGCAGTACTTC
14 | TRBJ2-7 | . | TRBV5-6 | . | CASSLVQGGHEQYF | TGTGCCAGCAGCTTGGTCCAGGGGGGCCACGAGCAGTACTTC
13 | TRBJ1-1 | . | TRBV27 | TRBD1 | CASSSGAGGLAFF | TGTGCCAGCAGTTCCGGGGCAGGGGGTTTGGCTTTCTTT
15 | TRBJ1-2 | . | TRBV15 | TRBD1 | CATSRAASGGYGYTF | TGTGCCACCAGCAGAGCTGCATCAGGGGGGTATGGCTACACCTTC
16 | TRBJ2-3 | . | TRBV5-6 | TRBD2 | CASRWSGNDGTDTQYF | TGTGCCAGCAGGTGGAGCGGGAATGACGGCACAGATACGCAGTATTTT
16 | TRBJ2-3 | . | TRBV19 | TRBD2 | CASSLLAGGSTDTQYF | TGTGCCAGTAGTTTGTTAGCGGGGGGATCCACAGATACGCAGTATTTT
15 | TRBJ2-2 | . | TRBV5-1 | TRBD1 | CASSLGQGDTGELFF | TGCGCCAGCAGCTTAGGACAGGGTGACACCGGGGAGCTGTTTTTT
13 | TRBJ2-3 | . | TRBV19 | . | CASKKDNTDTQYF | TGTGCCAGTAAGAAGGACAACACAGATACGCAGTATTTT
14 | TRBJ2-3 | few | TRBV6-5 | TRBD1 | CASSSLTGRDTQYF | TGTGCCAGCAGTTCCTTGACAGGGCGTGATACGCAGTATTTT
14 | TRBJ2-7 | . | TRBV10-3 | . | CAISVYSDSYEQYF | TGTGCCATCAGTGTTTACAGTGACTCCTACGAGCAGTACTTC
16 | TRBJ2-2 | . | TRBV9 | . | CASSVHGRSNTGELFF | TGTGCCAGCAGCGTACATGGGAGATCGAACACCGGGGAGCTGTTTTTT
14 | TRBJ2-2 | . | TRBV24-1 | . | CATSDRDSTGELFF | TGTGCCACCAGTGACCGAGACAGTACCGGGGAGCTGTTTTTT
14 | TRBJ2-7 | few | TRBV10-1 | TRBD2 | CASSQTSGAYEQYF | TGCGCCAGCAGTCAAACTAGCGGGGCCTACGAGCAGTACTTC
12 | TRBJ1-1 | . | TRBV9 | . | CASSQGGTEAFF | TGTGCCAGCAGCCAAGGCGGCACTGAAGCTTTCTTT
13 | TRBJ2-1 | once | TRBV7-9 | TRBD1 | CASSSGQYNEQFF | TGTGCCAGCAGCTCGGGACAGTACAATGAGCAGTTCTTC
16 | TRBJ1-1 | . | TRBV27 | . | CASSLKGGERNTEAFF | TGTGCCAGCAGTTTAAAAGGGGGGGAAAGGAACACTGAAGCTTTCTTT
14 | TRBJ1-1 | . | TRBV27 | . | CASSLLYGDTEAFF | TGTGCCAGCAGCCTGCTTTATGGAGACACTGAAGCTTTCTTT
14 | TRBJ1-4 | . | TRBV3-1/TRBV3-2 | . | CASSSGTMGEKLFF | TGTGCCAGCAGCTCGGGGACAATGGGCGAAAAACTGTTTTTT
16 | TRBJ2-7 | . | TRBV18 | TRBD2 | CASSPPTSADSYEQYF | TGTGCCAGCTCACCACCCACTAGCGCAGATTCCTACGAGCAGTACTTC
16 | TRBJ2-7 | . | TRBV19 | TRBD2 | CASTAKASGSRFEQYF | TGTGCCAGTACCGCGAAGGCTAGCGGGAGTAGATTTGAGCAGTACTTC
13 | TRBJ1-5 | . | TRBV6-6 | . | CASSLQGSQPQHF | TGTGCCAGCAGTTTACAGGGAAGTCAGCCCCAGCATTTT
13 | TRBJ2-7 | . | TRBV27 | . | CASSLLSGYEQYF | TGTGCCAGCAGTTTACTGTCCGGCTACGAGCAGTACTTC
13 | TRBJ1-3 | . | TRBV6-5 | . | CASRLVGGNTIYF | TGTGCCAGCAGACTAGTAGGGGGAAACACCATATATTTT
13 | TRBJ2-2 | . | TRBV6-6 | . | CASSGGGIGELFF | TGTGCCAGCAGTGGTGGGGGGATCGGGGAGCTGTTTTTT
15 | TRBJ2-1 | . | TRBV5-1 | TRBD1 | CASSRSQGADNEQFF | TGCGCCAGCAGTCGTTCCCAGGGGGCAGACAATGAGCAGTTCTTC
14 | TRBJ2-7 | . | TRBV28 | TRBD1 | CASSFFGQVYEQYF | TGTGCCAGCAGTTTTTTCGGACAGGTCTACGAGCAGTACTTC
12 | TRBJ1-1 | . | TRBV12-3/TRBV12-4 | . | CASSPGGTEAFF | TGTGCCAGCAGTCCGGGGGGTACTGAAGCTTTCTTT
16 | TRBJ1-4 | . | TRBV11-3 | TRBD1 | CASSLDGDSPNEKLFF | TGTGCCAGCAGCTTAGATGGGGACAGTCCGAATGAAAAACTGTTTTTT
15 | TRBJ1-4 | . | TRBV12-2 | . | CASRLKPGKDEKLFF | TGTGCAAGTCGCTTAAAACCAGGTAAGGATGAAAAACTGTTTTTT
16 | TRBJ2-1 | . | TRBV3-1/TRBV3-2 | . | CASSQVRRVWGNEQFF | TGTGCCAGCAGCCAAGTCAGGCGGGTATGGGGCAATGAGCAGTTCTTC
13 | TRBJ2-1 | . | TRBV30 | TRBD2 | CAWRPAGDDEQFF | TGTGCCTGGAGACCGGCGGGAGATGATGAGCAGTTCTTC
14 | TRBJ1-1 | . | TRBV4-2 | TRBD1 | CASSPWTGNTEAFF | TGTGCCAGCAGCCCCTGGACAGGGAACACTGAAGCTTTCTTT
13 | TRBJ2-7 | . | TRBV6-6 | TRBD1 | CASTGGQSYEQYF | TGTGCCAGCACAGGGGGACAATCCTACGAGCAGTACTTC
15 | TRBJ1-4 | . | TRBV9 | TRBD1 | CASSPWTGRPVELFF | TGTGCCAGCAGCCCCTGGACAGGGCGACCCGTGGAACTGTTTTTT
14 | TRBJ2-5 | . | TRBV6-5 | . | CASSLQGNGETQYF | TGTGCCAGCAGTCTTCAGGGAAATGGGGAGACCCAGTACTTC
14 | TRBJ1-5 | . | TRBV6-5 | . | CASTSSYSNQPQHF | TGTGCCAGCACGTCAAGCTATAGCAATCAGCCCCAGCATTTT
15 | TRBJ1-5 | . | TRBV27 | TRBD1 | CASRPGTVSNQPQHF | TGTGCCAGCAGACCCGGGACAGTCAGCAATCAGCCCCAGCATTTT
16 | TRBJ2-1 | . | TRBV3-1/TRBV3-2 | TRBD1 | CASSLTIQGAKNEQFF | TGTGCCAGCAGCCTCACGATACAGGGGGCGAAGAATGAGCAGTTCTTC
13 | TRBJ2-4 | . | TRBV12-3/TRBV12-4 | . | CASSFGGKNIQYF | TGTGCCAGCAGTTTTGGCGGCAAAAACATTCAGTACTTC